A single T cell receptor (beta chain) is shown here with its context. The target antigen is unknown. Libraries were prepared by immunoSEQ multiplex PCR; TCRdb keeps only in-frame clonotypes and omits some of them. This table has under 130,000 clones, 85% to 90% appearing once. This sample stems from a study of T cell responses to AZD1222 COVID-19 vaccine. General study points: Donor demographics were predominantly white British with a female majority; clonal diversity may be underestimated. Among vaccine-associated CD4 TCRs, coverage spanned spike, with dominance at 160-218 and 743-854.

The CDR3 contains 14 residues. Germline lookup yields CDR1 LNHDA and CDR2 SQIVND (reference sequence). The V gene lost 5 bases and the J gene lost 3 bases, with 11 bases spanning the gap. The TCR comes from an adult who received the AZD1222 COVID-19 vaccine. This specimen was peripheral blood, taken 28 days after the second AZD1222 dose. This chain joins TRBV19 and TRBJ1-5; perhaps TRBD1 as D (5 bases). The CDR3 loop is CASSPGTLNQPQHF. CDR3 DNA: TGTGCCAGTAGTCCCGGGACTCTCAATCAGCCCCAGCATTTT. Full variable domain (rest looked up from reference TRBV19 and TRBJ1-5): DGGITQSPKYLFRKEGQNVTLSCEQNLNHDAMYWYRQDPGQGLRLIYYSQIVNDFQKGDIAEGYSVSREKKESFPLTVTSAQKNPTAFYLCASSPGTLNQPQHFGDGTRLSIL.